The clone carrying this TCR beta chain was seen just once. The CDR3 contains 15 residues. Germline V gives CDR1 MDHEN, CDR2 SYDVKM. V lost 7 bases to trimming and J lost 4 bases, with 14 bases between them. This specimen belongs to a study of follicular helper T cells after annual influenza vaccination. Time point of the sample: 2015-2016 season, 7 days after influenza vaccination. Vaccine contraindications, substance abuse, HIV/AIDS, active malignancy and active illness excluded donors. TCRB was sequenced at Survey level resolution. The protocol was immunoSEQ multiplex PCR, while the TCRdb copy is restricted to in-frame clones and leaves out a portion. The repertoire includes roughly 7,000 clones, approximately 83% of them detected once, and under 2% sits in the top ten.

This sequence joins TRBV28 and TRBJ2-6, with unresolved D. The sequence derives from an adult who received the influenza vaccine. This specimen was CXCR5+ CD38- circulating T follicular helper cells from blood, taken 7 days after influenza vaccination. Stated subset: circulating Tfh, non-naive CD4+CXCR5+PD-1+ (ICOS+CD38+ or ICOS-CD38-). The CDR3 region is CASTSPKGGANVLTF. CDR3 in DNA: TGTGCCAGCACCAGCCCAAAAGGGGGGGCCAACGTCCTGACTTTC.